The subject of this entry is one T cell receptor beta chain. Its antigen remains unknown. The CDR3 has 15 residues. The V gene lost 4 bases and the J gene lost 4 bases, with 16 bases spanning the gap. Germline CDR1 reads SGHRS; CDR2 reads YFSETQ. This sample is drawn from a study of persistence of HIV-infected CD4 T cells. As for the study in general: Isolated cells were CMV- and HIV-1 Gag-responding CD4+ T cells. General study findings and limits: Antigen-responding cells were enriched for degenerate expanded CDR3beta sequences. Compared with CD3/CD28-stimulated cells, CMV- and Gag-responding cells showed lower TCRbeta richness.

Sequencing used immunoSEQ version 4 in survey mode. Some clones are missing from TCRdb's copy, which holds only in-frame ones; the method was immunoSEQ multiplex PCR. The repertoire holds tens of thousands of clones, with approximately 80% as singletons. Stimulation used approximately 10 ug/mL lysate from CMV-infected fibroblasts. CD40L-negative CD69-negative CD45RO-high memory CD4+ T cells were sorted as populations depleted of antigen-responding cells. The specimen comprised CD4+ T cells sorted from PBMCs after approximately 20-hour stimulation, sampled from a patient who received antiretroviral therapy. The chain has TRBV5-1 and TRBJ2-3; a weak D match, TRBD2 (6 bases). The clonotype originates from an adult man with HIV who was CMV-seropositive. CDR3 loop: CASSLRGLRADTQYF. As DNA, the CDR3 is TGCGCCAGCAGCCTACGGGGGTTACGGGCAGATACGCAGTATTTT.